Below are 21 T cell receptor beta chains sequenced from a single sample in a study of control samples from healthy donors and cancer patients. The protocol was immunoSEQ multiplex PCR, while the TCRdb copy is restricted to in-frame clones and leaves out a portion. This table holds some 200,000 clones, over 85% found once. What was sequenced was blood. The receptors stem from a man younger than 35 in good health.

This clone was picked up a small number of times. The CDR3 protein is CAISESFTLRPDQPQHF. The CDR3, as DNA: TGTGCCATCAGTGAGTCATTCACCTTGAGACCCGATCAGCCCCAGCATTTT. This sequence joins TRBV10-3 and TRBJ1-5; no definite D call. The CDR3 is made up of 17 amino acids. Per the germline V gene, CDR1 is ENHRY and CDR2 is SYGVKD. Deletions cut 0 bases from V and 5 bases from J, with 17 bases between.

This chain uses TRBV3-1 (or the pseudogene TRBV3-2) with TRBJ1-2; a weak D match, TRBD1 (5 bases). Trimming removed 5 bases at V and 7 bases at J, with 20 bases between. Germline lookup yields CDR1 LGHDT and CDR2 YNNKEL (reference sequence). The CDR3 totals 15 residues. The CDR3 protein is CASSERYKGLGGYTF. DNA for the CDR3: TGTGCCAGCAGCGAAAGATATAAGGGGCTAGGTGGCTACACCTTC.

This clone came up once. The V call is TRBV12-5, the J call TRBJ1-3; D unresolved. Germline V gives CDR1 LGHNT, CDR2 FRNRAP. Trimming cost V 6 bases and J 3 bases, with 3 bases left between them. The CDR3 is 11 residues long. Written as DNA, the CDR3 is TGTGCTAGTGGCCTTGGAAACACCATATATTTT. This encodes CASGLGNTIYF.

This clone appeared a single time. This chain links TRBV18 with TRBJ1-2, with TRBD1 matching 7 bases. Germline V gene lookup returns CDR1 KGHSH and CDR2 LQKENI. CDR3 size: 16 residues. Losses at the gene ends were 6 bases for V and 2 bases for J; bases not matched to a gene: 12. The CDR3 bases are TGTGCCAGCTCGCGAAACCGAGAGGGGGCCAACTATGGCTACACCTTC. This encodes CASSRNREGANYGYTF. The full variable domain, its missing parts supplied by reference TRBV18 and TRBJ1-2, is NAGVMQNPRHLVRRRGQEARLRCSPMKGHSHVYWYRQLPEEGLKFMVYLQKENIIDESGMPKERFSAEFPKEGPSILRIQQVVRGDSAAYFCASSRNREGANYGYTFGSGTRLTVV.

The J gene is TRBJ1-4, the V gene TRBV2; TRBD1 might be the D (5 bases). The CDR3 is made up of 14 amino acids. Germline V gene lookup returns CDR1 SNHLY and CDR2 FYNNEI. The V and J ends lost 5 bases and 5 bases respectively, with 12 bases between them. The CDR3 spells CASSRDWQNEKLFF. CDR3 sequence (DNA): TGTGCCAGCAGTCGGGACTGGCAAAATGAAAAACTGTTTTTT.

This clone was found a few times. This sequence joins TRBV5-6 and TRBJ1-1; TRBD1 might be the D (6 bases). Trimming shortened V by 1 base and J by 4 bases, and 11 bases separated the two germline ends. Germline CDR1 and CDR2: SGHDT and YYEEEE. This CDR3 region has 14 residues. CDR3 amino acids: CASSLRGGSTEAFF. DNA for the CDR3: TGTGCCAGCAGCTTGAGGGGGGGTAGCACTGAAGCTTTCTTT. The whole variable domain, filled in from reference TRBV5-6 and TRBJ1-1, reads DAGVTQSPTHLIKTRGQQVTLRCSPKSGHDTVSWYQQALGQGPQFIFQYYEEEERQRGNFPDRFSGHQFPNYSSELNVNALLLGDSALYLCASSLRGGSTEAFFGQGTRLTVV.

This clone was observed a handful of times. The chain recombines TRBV10-1 with TRBJ2-7; D possibly uses TRBD1 or TRBD2 (5 bases each). V was clipped by 6 bases and J by 5 bases, with 8 bases between them. The CDR3 covers 11 residues. Germline assignment: CDR1 WNHNN and CDR2 SYGVQD (reference sequence). CDR3 region: CASSRGDEQYF. The CDR3 DNA reads as TGCGCCAGCAGCAGAGGGGACGAGCAGTACTTC.

The rearrangement joins TRBV11-2 to TRBJ2-1, with a weak D call TRBD1 (6 bases). Germline values: CDR1 SGHAT, CDR2 FQNNGV. V lost 6 bases to trimming and J lost 7 bases, with 16 bases between them. The CDR3 loop spans 14 amino acids. CDR3 in DNA: TGTGCCAGCAGTAGGACAGTTACAACAAATGAGCAGTTCTTC. Its protein is CASSRTVTTNEQFF.

The V gene is TRBV5-1, the J gene TRBJ1-4, with D perhaps matching TRBD1 (6 bases). The CDR3 is made up of 15 amino acids. The V end lost 2 bases, the J end lost 4 bases, and 12 bases lay between the germline ends. Looked up from germline, CDR1 is SGHRS and CDR2 is YFSETQ. The DNA for the CDR3 is TGCGCCAGCAGCTTAGCGGGACAAGTTAATGAAAAACTGTTTTTT. Amino acids: CASSLAGQVNEKLFF.

The DNA of the CDR3 is TGTGCCAGCAGCCAAGAACGAGCGGGGGGCACCGGGGAGCTGTTTTTT. Translation: CASSQERAGGTGELFF. V is TRBV3-1 (or the pseudogene TRBV3-2) and J is TRBJ2-2, with TRBD2 matching 9 bases. V gave up 0 bases and J gave up 4 bases; unmatched junction bases: 3. The germline gives CDR1 LGHDT, CDR2 YNNKEL (reference sequence). CDR3 length: 16 residues.

The sample holds one count of this clone. V and J are TRBV28 and TRBJ1-3, with no clear D. The V gene's germline CDR1 is MDHEN and CDR2 SYDVKM. CDR3 length: 15 residues. V lost 3 bases and J 0 bases, leaving 9 bases between the germline ends. CDR3 residues: CASSFETSSGNTIYF. The CDR3 DNA sequence: TGTGCCAGCAGTTTTGAGACCAGCTCTGGAAACACCATATATTTT.

The V call is TRBV2, the J call TRBJ1-1; the D is unclear. Germline CDR1 SNHLY, CDR2 FYNNEI. This CDR3 has 14 amino acids. Trimming removed 2 bases at V and 1 base at J, with 8 bases between. CDR3 protein: CASSEREGNTEAFF. CDR3 bases: TGTGCCAGCAGTGAACGCGAGGGGAACACTGAAGCTTTCTTT. The variable domain in full, with the rest retrieved from reference TRBV2 and TRBJ1-1, is EPEVTQTPSHQVTQMGQEVILRCVPISNHLYFYWYRQILGQKVEFLVSFYNNEISEKSEIFDDQFSVERPDGSNFTLKIRSTKLEDSAMYFCASSEREGNTEAFFGQGTRLTVV.

V is TRBV5-5 and J is TRBJ1-1, with unresolved D. Trimming took 0 bases from V and 7 from J, leaving 13 bases between them. The CDR3 is 14 amino acids. Per the germline V gene, CDR1 is SGHKS and CDR2 is YYEKEE (reference sequence). The CDR3 DNA reads as TGTGCCAGCAGCTTGGTGTTAGAGGGTGGTGAAGCTTTCTTT. Translating gives CASSLVLEGGEAFF.

This sequence joins TRBV10-3 and TRBJ2-2; TRBD2 matches at 14 bases. Germline V lookup: CDR1 ENHRY, CDR2 SYGVKD. The V segment lost 5 bases and the J segment 0 bases; nucleotides outside the gene matches: 5. CDR3 length equals 18 residues. The DNA of the CDR3 is TGTGCCATCAGTTCGGGACTAGCGGGGGCCCCGAACACCGGGGAGCTGTTTTTT. Translated: CAISSGLAGAPNTGELFF.

The chain recombines TRBV24-1 with TRBJ2-7; D not certain. V gave up 11 bases and J gave up 2 bases, with 12 bases separating them. Germline CDR1 is KGHDR and CDR2 is SFDVKD. The CDR3 extends over 12 amino acids. CDR3 sequence reads: CARVRRPYEQYF. The CDR3 nucleotides read TGTGCCAGGGTAAGGAGACCCTACGAGCAGTACTTC.

This clone turned up a few times. The rearrangement links TRBV10-1 to TRBJ2-7; D unresolved. Germline values: CDR1 WNHNN, CDR2 SYGVQD (reference sequence). V was clipped by 3 bases and J by 3 bases, with 15 bases between them. The length of the CDR3 is 15 residues. CDR3 nucleotide sequence: TGCGCCAGCAGTGACTACGGACCCGATATCTACGAGCAGTACTTC. Translation gives CASSDYGPDIYEQYF.

This chain connects TRBV12-5 to TRBJ1-4; the D gene is possibly TRBD1 (6 bases). V lost 5 bases and J lost 5, with 15 bases in between. Germline loops: CDR1 LGHNT, CDR2 FRNRAP. CDR3 length: 15 residues. CDR3 in DNA: TGTGCTAGTGGTCCGAGCGTGGGGGGCAATGAAAAACTGTTTTTT. Translation: CASGPSVGGNEKLFF.

The genes are TRBV5-4 and TRBJ2-7, with 7 bases that match TRBD1. CDR1 SGHNT and CDR2 YYREEE come from the germline V gene (reference sequence). CDR3 length: 15 residues. The trim removed 4 bases at V and 5 bases at J, leaving 12 bases unmatched. The CDR3 nucleotides are TGTGCCAGCAGCCCTGGACAGGTCCCAATCCACGAGCAGTACTTC. Translating gives CASSPGQVPIHEQYF.

This clone has only one observation. V is TRBV4-1 and J is TRBJ2-3, with 9 bases identical to TRBD2. With 0 bases clipped from V and 5 bases from J, the junction kept 18 bases outside the gene matches. CDR3 length: 20 residues. In germline, CDR1 is MGHRA, CDR2 YSYEKL. CDR3 region: CASSQDMGVKLAGPKDTQYF. The CDR3 nucleotides read TGCGCCAGCAGCCAAGATATGGGGGTAAAGCTAGCGGGGCCAAAAGATACGCAGTATTTT.

The rearrangement joins TRBV30 to TRBJ2-7; D gene uncertain. Germline V gives CDR1 GTSNPN, CDR2 SVGIG (reference sequence). CDR3 length: 12 amino acids. V lost 0 bases and J 3 bases, leaving 6 bases between the germline ends. CDR3 region: CAWSVSFYEQYF. DNA of the CDR3: TGTGCCTGGAGTGTATCTTTCTACGAGCAGTACTTC. Drawing the rest from reference TRBV30 and TRBJ2-7, the complete variable domain is SQTIHQWPATLVQPVGSPLSLECTVEGTSNPNLYWYRQAAGRGLQLLFYSVGIGQISSEVPQNLSASRPQDRQFILSSKKLLLSDSGFYLCAWSVSFYEQYFGPGTRLTVT.

This sequence joins TRBV2 and TRBJ1-4; D ambiguous. V shed 2 bases and J shed 4 bases, with 2 bases lying between them. The CDR3 runs to 12 residues. Germline V CDR1 and CDR2: SNHLY, FYNNEI. DNA for the CDR3: TGTGCCAGCAGTGAAATTAATGAAAAACTGTTTTTT. It yields the protein CASSEINEKLFF.